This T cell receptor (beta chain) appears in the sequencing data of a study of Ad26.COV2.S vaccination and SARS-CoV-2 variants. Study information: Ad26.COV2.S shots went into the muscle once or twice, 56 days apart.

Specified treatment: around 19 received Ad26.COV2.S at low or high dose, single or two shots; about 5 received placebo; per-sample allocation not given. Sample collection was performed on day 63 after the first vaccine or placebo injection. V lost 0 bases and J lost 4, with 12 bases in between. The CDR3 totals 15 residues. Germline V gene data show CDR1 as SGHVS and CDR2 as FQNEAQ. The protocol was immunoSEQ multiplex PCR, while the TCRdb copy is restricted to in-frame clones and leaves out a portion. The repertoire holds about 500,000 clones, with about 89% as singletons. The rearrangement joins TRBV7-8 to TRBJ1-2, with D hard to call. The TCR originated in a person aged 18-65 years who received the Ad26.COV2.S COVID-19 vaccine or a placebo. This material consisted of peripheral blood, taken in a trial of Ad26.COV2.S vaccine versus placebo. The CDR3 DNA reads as TGTGCCAGCAGCTTAGCAGGCGCCGTGGGCTATGGCTACACCTTC. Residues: CASSLAGAVGYGYTF.